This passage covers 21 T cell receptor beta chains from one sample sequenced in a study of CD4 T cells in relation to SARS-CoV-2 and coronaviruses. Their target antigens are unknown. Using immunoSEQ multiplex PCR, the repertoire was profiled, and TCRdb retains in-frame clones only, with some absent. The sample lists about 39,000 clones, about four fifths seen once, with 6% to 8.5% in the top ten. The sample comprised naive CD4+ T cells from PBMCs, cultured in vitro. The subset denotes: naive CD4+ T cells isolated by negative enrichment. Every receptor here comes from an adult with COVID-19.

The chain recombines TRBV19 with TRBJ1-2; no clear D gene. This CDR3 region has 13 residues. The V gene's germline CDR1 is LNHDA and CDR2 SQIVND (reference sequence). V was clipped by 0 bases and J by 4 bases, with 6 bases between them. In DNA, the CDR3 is TGTGCCAGTAGTATAGATCCGGCCTATGGCTACACCTTC. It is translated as CASSIDPAYGYTF.

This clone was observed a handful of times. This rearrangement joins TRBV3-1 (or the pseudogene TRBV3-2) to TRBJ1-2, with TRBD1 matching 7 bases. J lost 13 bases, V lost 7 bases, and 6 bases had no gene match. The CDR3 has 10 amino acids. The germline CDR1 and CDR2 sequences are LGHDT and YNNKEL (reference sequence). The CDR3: CASTGQFFTF. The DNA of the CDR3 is TGTGCCAGCACGGGACAGTTTTTCACCTTC.

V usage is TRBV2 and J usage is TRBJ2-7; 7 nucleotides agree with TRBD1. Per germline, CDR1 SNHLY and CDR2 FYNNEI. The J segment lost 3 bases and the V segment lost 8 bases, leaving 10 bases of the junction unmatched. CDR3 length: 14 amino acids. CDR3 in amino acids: CASGDRVRSYEQYF. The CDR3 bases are TGTGCCAGCGGCGACAGGGTTAGGAGCTACGAGCAGTACTTC.

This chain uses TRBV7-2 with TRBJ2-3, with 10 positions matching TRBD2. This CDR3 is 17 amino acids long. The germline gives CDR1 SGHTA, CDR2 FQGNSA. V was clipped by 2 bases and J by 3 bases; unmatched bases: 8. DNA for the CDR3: TGTGCCAGCAGCTTAATAGCGGGAGGTGTCCCGACAGATACGCAGTATTTT. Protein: CASSLIAGGVPTDTQYF. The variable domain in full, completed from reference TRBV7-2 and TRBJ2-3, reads GAGVSQSPSNKVTEKGKDVELRCDPISGHTALYWYRQSLGQGLEFLIYFQGNSAPDKSGLPSDRFSAERTGGSVSTLTIQRTQQEDSAVYLCASSLIAGGVPTDTQYFGPGTRLTVL.

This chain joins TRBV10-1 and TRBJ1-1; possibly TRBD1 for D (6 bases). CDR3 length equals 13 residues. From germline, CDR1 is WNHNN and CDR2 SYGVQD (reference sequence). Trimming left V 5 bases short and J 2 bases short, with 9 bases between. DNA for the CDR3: TGCGCCAGCAGTAGGACAGAAAACACTGAAGCTTTCTTT. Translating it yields CASSRTENTEAFF.

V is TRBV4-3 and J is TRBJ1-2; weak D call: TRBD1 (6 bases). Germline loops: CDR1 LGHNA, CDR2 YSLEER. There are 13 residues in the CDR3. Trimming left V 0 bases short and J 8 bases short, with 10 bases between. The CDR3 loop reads CASSQEKGVGYTF. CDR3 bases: TGCGCCAGCAGCCAAGAGAAGGGGGTCGGCTACACCTTC.

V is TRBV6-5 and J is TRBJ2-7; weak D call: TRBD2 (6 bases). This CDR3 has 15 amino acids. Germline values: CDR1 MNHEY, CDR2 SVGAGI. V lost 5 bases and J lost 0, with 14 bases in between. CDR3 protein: CASSLGSPVSYEQYF. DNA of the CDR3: TGTGCCAGCAGTCTCGGGAGCCCGGTCTCCTACGAGCAGTACTTC.

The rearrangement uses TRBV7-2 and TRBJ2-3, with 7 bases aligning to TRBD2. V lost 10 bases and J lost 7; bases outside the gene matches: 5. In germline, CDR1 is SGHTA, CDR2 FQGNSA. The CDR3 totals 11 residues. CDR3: CATQGGNTQYF. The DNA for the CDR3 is TGTGCCACCCAGGGAGGGAATACGCAGTATTTT.

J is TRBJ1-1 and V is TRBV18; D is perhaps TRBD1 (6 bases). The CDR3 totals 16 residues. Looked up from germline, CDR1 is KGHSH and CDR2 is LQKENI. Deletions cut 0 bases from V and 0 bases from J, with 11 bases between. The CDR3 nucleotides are TGTGCCAGCTCACCACCGGGGGGGCTCATGAACACTGAAGCTTTCTTT. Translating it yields CASSPPGGLMNTEAFF.

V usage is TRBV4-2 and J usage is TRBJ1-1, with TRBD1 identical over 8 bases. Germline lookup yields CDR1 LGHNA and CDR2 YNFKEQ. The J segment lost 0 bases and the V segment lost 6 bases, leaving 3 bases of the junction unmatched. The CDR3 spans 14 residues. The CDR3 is CASRTDRVNTEAFF. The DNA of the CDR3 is TGTGCCAGCAGAACGGACAGGGTGAACACTGAAGCTTTCTTT.

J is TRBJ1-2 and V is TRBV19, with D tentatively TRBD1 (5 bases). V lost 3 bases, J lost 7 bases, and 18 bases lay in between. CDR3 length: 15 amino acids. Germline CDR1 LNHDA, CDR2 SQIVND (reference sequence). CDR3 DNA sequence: TGTGCCAGTAGTATGGTAGGGGCCGGACGGCGTGGCTACACCTTC. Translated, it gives CASSMVGAGRRGYTF.

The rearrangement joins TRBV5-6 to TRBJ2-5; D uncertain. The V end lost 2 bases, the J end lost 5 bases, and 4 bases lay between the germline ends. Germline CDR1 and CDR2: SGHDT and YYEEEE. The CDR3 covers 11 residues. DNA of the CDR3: TGTGCCAGCAGCTTTCGGGAGACCCAGTACTTC. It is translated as CASSFRETQYF.

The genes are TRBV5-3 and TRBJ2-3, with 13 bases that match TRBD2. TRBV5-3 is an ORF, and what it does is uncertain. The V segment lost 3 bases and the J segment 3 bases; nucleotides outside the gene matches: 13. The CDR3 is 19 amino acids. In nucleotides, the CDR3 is TGTGCCAGAAGCTCCTATCGACTAGCGGGAGGACTTACTACAGATACGCAGTATTTT. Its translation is CARSSYRLAGGLTTDTQYF.

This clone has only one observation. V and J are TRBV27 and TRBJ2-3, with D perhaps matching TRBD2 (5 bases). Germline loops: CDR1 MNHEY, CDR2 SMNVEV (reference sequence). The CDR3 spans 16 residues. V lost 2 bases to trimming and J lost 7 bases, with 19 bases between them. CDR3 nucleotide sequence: TGTGCCAGCAGTTTACCCCCCGGGAAAGGGAGAAATACGCAGTATTTT. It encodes CASSLPPGKGRNTQYF.

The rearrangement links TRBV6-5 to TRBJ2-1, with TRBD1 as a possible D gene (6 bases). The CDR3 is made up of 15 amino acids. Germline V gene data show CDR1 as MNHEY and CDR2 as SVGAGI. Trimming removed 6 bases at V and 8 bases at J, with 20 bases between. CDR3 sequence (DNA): TGTGCCAGCAGCCATATGAACGGACAGCCGGATGAGCAGTTCTTC. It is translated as CASSHMNGQPDEQFF.

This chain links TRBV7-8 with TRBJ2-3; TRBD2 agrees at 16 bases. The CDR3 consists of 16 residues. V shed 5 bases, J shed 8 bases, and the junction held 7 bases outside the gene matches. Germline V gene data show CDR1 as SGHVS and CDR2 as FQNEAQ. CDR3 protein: CASSVGTSGRVRTQYF. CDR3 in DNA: TGTGCCAGCAGCGTAGGGACTAGCGGGAGGGTTCGTACGCAGTATTTT.

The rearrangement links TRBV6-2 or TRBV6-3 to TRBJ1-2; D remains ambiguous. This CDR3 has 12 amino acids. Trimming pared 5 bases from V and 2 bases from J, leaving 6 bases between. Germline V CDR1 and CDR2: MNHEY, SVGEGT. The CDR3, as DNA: TGTGCCAGCAGTGACGGAAACTATGGCTACACCTTC. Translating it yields CASSDGNYGYTF.

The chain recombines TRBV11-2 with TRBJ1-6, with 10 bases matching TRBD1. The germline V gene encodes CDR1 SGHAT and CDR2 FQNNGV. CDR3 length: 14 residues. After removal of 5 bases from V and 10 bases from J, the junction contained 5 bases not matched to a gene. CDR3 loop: CASSLGTGESPLHF. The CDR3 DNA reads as TGTGCCAGCAGCCTCGGGACAGGGGAATCACCCCTCCACTTT. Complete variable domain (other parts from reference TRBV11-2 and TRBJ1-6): EAGVAQSPRYKIIEKRQSVAFWCNPISGHATLYWYQQILGQGPKLLIQFQNNGVVDDSQLPKDRFSAERLKGVDSTLKIQPAKLEDSAVYLCASSLGTGESPLHFGNGTRLTVT.

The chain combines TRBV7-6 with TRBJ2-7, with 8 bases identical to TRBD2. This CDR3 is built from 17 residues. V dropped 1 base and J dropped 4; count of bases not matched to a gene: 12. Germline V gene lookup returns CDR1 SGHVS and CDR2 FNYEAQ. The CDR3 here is CASSLGVGGSGNYEQYF. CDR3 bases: TGTGCCAGCAGCTTAGGAGTGGGTGGTAGCGGGAATTACGAGCAGTACTTC.

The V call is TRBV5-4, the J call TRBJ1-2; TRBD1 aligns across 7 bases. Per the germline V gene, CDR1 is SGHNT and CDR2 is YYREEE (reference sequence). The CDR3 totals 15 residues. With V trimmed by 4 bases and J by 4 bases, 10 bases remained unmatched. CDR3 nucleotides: TGTGCCAGCAGCCCACCCGCGGACAGGTTCTATGGCTACACCTTC. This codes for CASSPPADRFYGYTF.

CDR3 nucleotide sequence: TGTGCCAGCAGCTTGGCCGGGTTAGCGGGAGTCACCGGGGAGCTGTTTTTT. Translating it yields CASSLAGLAGVTGELFF. The chain carries TRBV5-4 and TRBJ2-2; the match to TRBD2 covers 9 bases. The CDR3 length is 17 residues. V dropped 0 bases and J dropped 4; count of bases not matched to a gene: 7. From germline, CDR1 is SGHNT and CDR2 YYREEE (reference sequence).